The clone carrying this T cell receptor beta chain was observed at least ten times. Antigen unknown. Time point denoted: after preoperative PTX-NDP chemotherapy. Paclitaxel-nedaplatin chemotherapy was given to patients ahead of their surgery. This entry belongs to a study of esophageal squamous cell carcinoma under preoperative chemotherapy. Study at large: TCR repertoires were profiled from both peripheral blood T cells and tumor-infiltrating lymphocytes.

The study, taken as a whole, reports: Tumor-infiltrating lymphocytes showed no significant post-chemotherapy TCR diversity increase, unlike peripheral T cells.

The germline V gene has CDR1 SGHTA and CDR2 FQGTGA. The CDR3 contains 15 residues. Between the trimmed V and J ends, which lost 6 bases and 2 bases, there was a span of 16 bases. In TCRdb, the PCR reads were re-called with MiXCR into one record per CDR3 protein. The table lists 15,000 to 20,000 distinct CDR3 sequences, 46% of them singletons. This clonotype originated in a human donor with esophageal squamous cell carcinoma. The donor label of this sample is uncertain. This specimen was collected from a patient given preoperative chemotherapy. V and J are TRBV7-3 and TRBJ2-5; perhaps TRBD2 as D (5 bases). CDR3 region: CASRLGPDSQETQYF. The CDR3 DNA sequence: TGTGCCAGCAGGCTAGGGCCGGACTCGCAAGAGACCCAGTACTTC.